The T cell receptor beta chain under discussion was sequenced for a study of beta chain features in type 1 diabetes. Across the study: Patients and healthy donors were similar in age, gender and cell yields. All samples yielded some 100,000,000 examined sorted cells.

CDR1 is SGHDN and CDR2 is FVKESK in the germline V gene. The V end was cut by 1 base, the J end by 13 bases, with 14 bases between. The CDR3 totals 13 residues. Points on this clone: As yet, its antigen is unknown.

Isolated RNA was reverse transcribed in full, so expressed TCRB transcripts were sequenced. The data were produced by immunoSEQ multiplex PCR, yet TCRdb's version contains in-frame clones alone and is incomplete. The sample has roughly 250,000 clones; over 65% are singletons. General study points: The study found moderately but significantly shorter TCRB CDR3s in all four CD4+ subsets of Type 1 diabetes patients.

The receptor was derived from a man younger than 40 in good health. V and J are TRBV14 and TRBJ2-1, with D perhaps matching TRBD1 or TRBD2 (5 bases each). The sequencing input was naive CD4+ T cells from blood. The CDR3 nucleotides are TGTGCCAGCAGCCAAGTTGAGAGGGGCTTCCAGTTCTTC. Translating it yields CASSQVERGFQFF.